These T cell receptor beta chains were read from a single sample in a study of vaccination and CD4 T cells after COVID-19. No antigen has been identified for these receptors. TCRdb called the PCR reads again in MiXCR, with one record for every CDR3 protein. The table includes approximately 13,000 distinct CDR3 sequences, roughly 37% detected once. Sample: CD4+ T cells from blood, cultured in vitro. All receptors come from a human donor who had recovered from COVID-19. Each CDR3 is given with its conserved first and last residue. The D gene is left open where the match is weak. Only some rows state a clone size, as once, few, many or a class for expanded clones.

clone_size,j_call,d_call,cdr3_length,v_call,cdr3_nt,cdr3_aa
once,TRBJ1-2,.,16,TRBV4-3,TGCGCCAGCAGCCAAGACTATACGGTTCAGGGCTATGGCTACACCTTC,CASSQDYTVQGYGYTF
.,TRBJ2-5,.,13,TRBV2,TGTGCCAGCAGATATCAAGGGGGGGAGACCCAGTACTTC,CASRYQGGETQYF
.,TRBJ2-1,TRBD2,16,TRBV20-1,TGCAGTGCTAGAGATCTTGGGACTAGTTATAGCAATGAGCAGTTCTTC,CSARDLGTSYSNEQFF
.,TRBJ1-2,TRBD1,13,TRBV28,TGTGCCAGCAGTCTAGGGACAGTATATGGCTACACCTTC,CASSLGTVYGYTF
once,TRBJ2-1,.,14,TRBV15,TGTGCCACCAGCCGGAAGACGGGTTGGAATGAGCAGTTCTTC,CATSRKTGWNEQFF
few,TRBJ1-2,TRBD1,14,TRBV15,TGTGCCACCAGCAGAGGACAGGGTGGCTATGGCTACACCTTC,CATSRGQGGYGYTF
.,TRBJ2-1,.,16,TRBV29-1,TGCAGCGTTGAATTAACAGGGTTCAGGTCCTACAATGAGCAGTTCTTC,CSVELTGFRSYNEQFF
few,TRBJ1-4,TRBD1,15,TRBV20-1,TGCAGTGCTAGAGATCCACAGGGGGATAATGAAAAACTGTTTTTT,CSARDPQGDNEKLFF
few,TRBJ2-4,TRBD1,14,TRBV7-9,TGTGCCAGCAGCTTAACAGGGGATTCAAACATTCAGTACTTC,CASSLTGDSNIQYF
few,TRBJ2-5,TRBD2,17,TRBV24-1,TGTGCCACCAGTGATTTCTCGGCTAGCGGAGCGAGTGAGACCCAGTACTTC,CATSDFSASGASETQYF
few,TRBJ2-2,.,13,TRBV5-4,TGTGCCAGCAGCTTGCAGGGTAGAGGGGAGCTGTTTTTT,CASSLQGRGELFF
.,TRBJ1-6,TRBD1,16,TRBV18,TGTGCCAGCTCCCGGGACAGTCAAAACTCAAATTCACCCCTCCACTTT,CASSRDSQNSNSPLHF
.,TRBJ2-3,TRBD2,16,TRBV7-9,TGTGCCAGCAGCCTGTCTAGCGGGGGTAACACAGATACGCAGTATTTT,CASSLSSGGNTDTQYF
.,TRBJ2-3,TRBD2,16,TRBV6-1,TGTGCCAGCAAGAGACTAGCGGGAGCTCGGGGAGATACGCAGTATTTT,CASKRLAGARGDTQYF
few,TRBJ2-3,TRBD1,13,TRBV19,TGTGCCAGTCGACAGGGTAACACAGATACGCAGTATTTT,CASRQGNTDTQYF
.,TRBJ1-5,.,13,TRBV6-1,TGTGCCAGCAGAGACAGAGTCAATCAGCCCCAGCATTTT,CASRDRVNQPQHF
.,TRBJ1-5,TRBD1,17,TRBV12-3/TRBV12-4,TGTGCCAGCAGTTTCGGCCAGGGGGACGTCGGCAATCAGCCCCAGCATTTT,CASSFGQGDVGNQPQHF
few,TRBJ2-3,.,12,TRBV30,TGTGCCTGGAGTGTAACGGGAGATACGCAGTATTTT,CAWSVTGDTQYF
.,TRBJ2-2,.,12,TRBV7-2,TGTGCCAGCAGCTTGCTCACCGGGGAGCTGTTTTTT,CASSLLTGELFF
.,TRBJ1-5,.,14,TRBV29-1,TGCAGCGTTGATGCGGTACAGAACAATCAGCCCCAGCATTTT,CSVDAVQNNQPQHF
few,TRBJ2-1,TRBD2,16,TRBV20-1,TGCAGTGCTGGAGAGACTAGCGGGAGCTCCTACAATGAGCAGTTCTTC,CSAGETSGSSYNEQFF
.,TRBJ2-1,.,15,TRBV6-1,TGTGCCAGCAGTGCCGCCCCTCGCTCCTACAATGAGCAGTTCTTC,CASSAAPRSYNEQFF
few,TRBJ2-7,.,16,TRBV7-8,TGTGCCAGCAGCTTAGCGCCGGGACCGCCCACCTACGAGCAGTACTTC,CASSLAPGPPTYEQYF
few,TRBJ2-7,.,14,TRBV7-2,TGTGCCAGCAGCCCTTACCCTTCCTCCTACGAGCAGTACTTC,CASSPYPSSYEQYF
once,TRBJ1-1,.,14,TRBV12-3/TRBV12-4,TGTGCCAGCAGTCCCTTAGGAGGAGGGGCGGAAGCTTTCTTT,CASSPLGGGAEAFF
few,TRBJ1-1,.,13,TRBV19,TGTGCCAGTAGTAGGCCAGGGAACACTGAAGCTTTCTTT,CASSRPGNTEAFF
.,TRBJ2-7,TRBD2,22,TRBV9,TGTGCCAGCAGCGTAAGGGGAGGGACTAGCGGGAGCGTGGAAGTATTGTCCTACGAGCAGTACTTC,CASSVRGGTSGSVEVLSYEQYF
.,TRBJ2-5,TRBD2,15,TRBV6-1,TGTGCCAGCAGTGAACTAGCGGGAGGGCAAGAGACCCAGTACTTC,CASSELAGGQETQYF
few,TRBJ2-3,.,16,TRBV6-1,TGTGCCAGCAGTGTTGGGGGAATGGGGGGTACAGATACGCAGTATTTT,CASSVGGMGGTDTQYF
.,TRBJ2-7,TRBD2,15,TRBV11-1,TGTGCCAGCAGGACCGGGACTAGCGGCCGGGGCGAGCAGTACTTC,CASRTGTSGRGEQYF
.,TRBJ2-3,.,14,TRBV7-9,TGTGCCAGCAGCTTGGGTACGGTGGGGGATACGCAGTATTTT,CASSLGTVGDTQYF
few,TRBJ2-1,TRBD1,14,TRBV10-3,TGTGCCATCAGTGGGACAGGGAGTCCCAATGAGCAGTTCTTC,CAISGTGSPNEQFF
.,TRBJ2-6,TRBD1,16,TRBV7-9,TGTGCCAGCAGCAAAACAGGGGTCTCTGGGGCCAACGTCCTGACTTTC,CASSKTGVSGANVLTF
.,TRBJ2-3,TRBD2,14,TRBV10-3,TGTGCCATCAGGTCGCGGGAGGGCCCAGATACGCAGTATTTT,CAIRSREGPDTQYF
.,TRBJ2-7,TRBD2,17,TRBV19,TGTGCCAGTACCCGGACTAGCGGGACCCTTAGCTCCTACGAGCAGTACTTC,CASTRTSGTLSSYEQYF
.,TRBJ2-5,TRBD1,17,TRBV11-2,TGTGCCAGCAGCTTAGATCTCTTGGGACAGGGAGAGGGGGCCCAGTACTTC,CASSLDLLGQGEGAQYF
.,TRBJ2-4,.,16,TRBV20-1,TGCAGTGCTAGAGACGGAGGGAGTGGGGCCAAAAACATTCAGTACTTC,CSARDGGSGAKNIQYF